The 24 T cell receptor beta chains listed next were all sequenced from one sample in a study of T cells after yellow fever vaccination. MiXCR was run by TCRdb on the 5' RACE reads, yielding one entry per CDR3 protein. The sample has a few hundred thousand distinct CDR3 sequences, around 6.4% seen once; the top ten hold over 12%. The material was PBMCs, obtained 5 days after the yellow fever booster vaccination. All receptors come from a young man who received the YFV17D yellow fever vaccine.

This clonotype was seen many times. The chain uses TRBV25-1 and TRBJ2-4; the match to TRBD2 covers 10 bases. Losses at the gene ends were 4 bases for V and 8 bases for J; bases not matched to a gene: 2. The CDR3 spans 13 residues. Germline-derived CDR1 and CDR2 are MGHDK and SYGVNS. The CDR3, as DNA: TGTGCCAGCAGTGCTGGACTAGCGGACATTCAGTACTTC. Encoded protein: CASSAGLADIQYF.

The V call is TRBV20-1, the J call TRBJ2-7; 7 bases align to TRBD1. This CDR3 is 13 amino acids long. Germline loops: CDR1 DFQATT, CDR2 SNEGSKA (reference sequence). Trimming cost V 3 bases and J 2 bases; bases outside gene matches: 4. CDR3: CSASGQATYEQYF. The CDR3, as DNA: TGCAGTGCTAGCGGACAGGCTACCTACGAGCAGTACTTC.

This clonotype has more than one count but fewer than ten. The chain couples TRBV24-1 to TRBJ1-5; D not certain. Germline values: CDR1 KGHDR, CDR2 SFDVKD. The CDR3 runs 14 residues. Between the trimmed V and J ends, which lost 4 bases and 4 bases, there was a span of 10 bases. CDR3 DNA: TGTGCCACCAGTGAGTTGGGTTTAAATCAGCCCCAGCATTTT. This sequence encodes CATSELGLNQPQHF.

The sample holds many counts of this clonotype. The gene calls are TRBV6-4 and TRBJ2-1, with 11 bases lining up with TRBD2. The germline CDR1 and CDR2 sequences are MRHNA and SNTAGT. The junction had 7 bases not matched to a gene; V was cut back by 0 bases and J by 9 bases. The CDR3 length is 16 residues. The CDR3 is CASSDSALAGVGEQFF. The DNA of the CDR3 is TGTGCCAGCAGTGACTCTGCACTAGCGGGAGTTGGTGAGCAGTTCTTC.

This clonotype was observed many times. The V gene is TRBV7-2, the J gene TRBJ2-7; D remains unclear. CDR1 and CDR2 (germline): SGHTA, FQGNSA. V was clipped by 5 bases and J by 1 base, with 12 bases between them. The CDR3 has 14 amino acids. Written as DNA, the CDR3 is TGTGCCAGCAGCCCCAACCCAAAATCCTACGAGCAGTACTTC. This codes for CASSPNPKSYEQYF.

The rearrangement uses TRBV4-3 and TRBJ2-1; unclear D gene. The CDR3 is 15 amino acids. Trimming took 0 bases from V and 1 from J, leaving 7 bases between them. Looked up from germline, CDR1 is LGHNA and CDR2 is YSLEER. DNA of the CDR3: TGCGCCAGCAGCCAAGAAGGAAATTCCTACAATGAGCAGTTCTTC. Protein product: CASSQEGNSYNEQFF.

This clonotype was observed at least ten times. The chain combines TRBV5-1 with TRBJ2-3; 8 nucleotides line up with TRBD1. The length of the CDR3 is 18 residues. The germline gives CDR1 SGHRS, CDR2 YFSETQ. Trimming took 7 bases from V and 2 from J; bases not matched to a gene: 18. CDR3 in amino acids: CASADRVVRATLTDTQYF. The CDR3 DNA sequence: TGCGCCAGCGCGGACAGGGTGGTAAGGGCGACTCTCACAGATACGCAGTATTTT.

The chain recombines TRBV29-1 with TRBJ2-7; tentative D call: TRBD2 (6 bases). The CDR3 runs to 15 residues. Trimming removed 0 bases at V and 3 bases at J, with 15 bases between. Germline V lookup: CDR1 SQVTM, CDR2 ANQGSEA. The CDR3 loop reads CSVEEASSANYEQYF. As DNA, the CDR3 is TGCAGCGTTGAAGAGGCGTCTAGCGCTAACTACGAGCAGTACTTC.

This clonotype has at least ten counts. The chain combines TRBV7-9 with TRBJ2-2; TRBD1 matches at 8 bases. The CDR3 is 14 amino acids. Germline CDR1 SEHNR, CDR2 FQNEAQ (reference sequence). Trimming removed 9 bases from V and 1 base from J; junction bases left unmatched: 4. CDR3 bases: TGTGCCAGGACCGGGACAGGGAACACCGGGGAGCTGTTTTTT. Translating gives CARTGTGNTGELFF.

This sequence joins TRBV7-3 and TRBJ2-7; 10 bases align to TRBD1. V lost 5 bases and J lost 5; bases outside the gene matches: 6. Germline CDR1 reads SGHTA; CDR2 reads FQGTGA. The CDR3 has 14 residues. The CDR3 spells CASSRGTGDDEQYF. Here the CDR3 DNA reads TGTGCCAGCAGCCGGGGGACAGGGGACGACGAGCAGTACTTC.

The DNA of the CDR3 is TGCGCCAGCAGGTTTCAGGGGGCGCGAACTGAAGCTTTCTTT. Translation: CASRFQGARTEAFF. V and J are TRBV5-1 and TRBJ1-1, with 8 nucleotides matching TRBD1. The CDR3 loop spans 14 amino acids. V dropped 5 bases and J dropped 5; count of bases not matched to a gene: 8. From germline, CDR1 is SGHRS and CDR2 YFSETQ.

CDR3 loop: CASSSDRVETEAFF. The CDR3 nucleotides are TGTGCCAGCAGCTCCGACAGGGTTGAGACTGAAGCTTTCTTT. The V and J genes are TRBV7-2 and TRBJ1-1; 7 positions agree with TRBD1. The CDR3 is 14 amino acids. The ends lost 4 bases at V and 5 bases at J; junction bases unmatched: 7. Germline CDR1 is SGHTA and CDR2 is FQGNSA.

This clonotype was seen at least ten times. The chain carries TRBV3-1 and TRBJ2-4; 7 nucleotides align to TRBD1. The CDR3 sequence is 14 residues long. The germline CDR1 and CDR2 sequences are LGHDT and YNNKEL (reference sequence). V trimming: 3 bases; J trimming: 6 bases; junction bases outside the gene matches: 5. For the CDR3, the DNA is TGTGCCAGCAGCCACCCGGGACAGCTAAACATTCAGTACTTC. This encodes CASSHPGQLNIQYF.

This clonotype was counted between two and nine times. V is TRBV6-2 or TRBV6-3 and J is TRBJ2-3, with 7 nucleotides matching TRBD1. V lost 6 bases to trimming and J lost 3 bases; unmatched junction nucleotides: 9. This CDR3 has 15 amino acids. Per germline, CDR1 MNHEY and CDR2 SVGEGT. Written as DNA, the CDR3 is TGTGCCAGCAGCGGGGAAGGACAGGAGACAGATACGCAGTATTTT. Translation gives CASSGEGQETDTQYF.

There are a few counts of this clonotype. V is TRBV7-9 and J is TRBJ2-5; D gene unclear. CDR3 length: 14 amino acids. In germline, CDR1 is SEHNR, CDR2 FQNEAQ (reference sequence). With 5 bases removed from V and 3 bases from J, the gap between germline ends came to 13 bases. The chain's CDR3 is CASSLNSLEETQYF. CDR3 sequence (DNA): TGTGCCAGCAGCCTGAATAGTCTCGAAGAGACCCAGTACTTC. Supplemented by reference TRBV7-9 and TRBJ2-5, the full variable domain reads DTGVSQNPRHKITKRGQNVTFRCDPISEHNRLYWYRQTLGQGPEFLTYFQNEAQLEKSRLLSDRFSAERPKGSFSTLEIQRTEQGDSAMYLCASSLNSLEETQYFGPGTRLLVL.

This sequence joins TRBV5-1 and TRBJ2-7, with TRBD1 as a possible D gene (5 bases). CDR1 is SGHRS and CDR2 is YFSETQ in the germline V gene. The CDR3 consists of 16 residues. The V end lost 0 bases, the J end lost 3 bases, and 16 bases lay between the germline ends. The CDR3 DNA follows: TGCGCCAGCAGCTTGGCCCTGCCAGGGCAAAACTACGAGCAGTACTTC. Translating it yields CASSLALPGQNYEQYF.

The rearrangement links TRBV20-1 to TRBJ2-1, with D perhaps matching TRBD2 (6 bases). This CDR3 has 13 amino acids. V dropped 6 bases and J dropped 9 bases, with 18 bases sitting between them. Germline CDR1 reads DFQATT; CDR2 reads SNEGSKA (reference sequence). The CDR3 region has the DNA TGCAGTGCCTGGCAAGGAGGGCCCGGTGAGCAGTTCTTC. Amino acids: CSAWQGGPGEQFF.

The V gene is TRBV4-1, the J gene TRBJ2-1, with D uncertain. V was pared by 0 bases and J by 0 bases, with 9 bases between. CDR1 is MGHRA and CDR2 is YSYEKL in the germline V gene. The CDR3 covers 16 residues. The DNA of the CDR3 is TGCGCCAGCAGCCAAGATAAGACGGGCTCCTACAATGAGCAGTTCTTC. This codes for CASSQDKTGSYNEQFF.

This rearrangement joins TRBV30 to TRBJ2-7; TRBD2 matches 13 bases. Germline CDR1 is GTSNPN and CDR2 is SVGIG (reference sequence). Trimming took 5 bases from V and 4 from J; bases not matched to a gene: 29. The CDR3 covers 22 residues. CDR3 coding DNA: TGTGCCTGGGACCCCGCCGAGGAACAGGCGTGGACTAGCGGGAGTGGTCAGTACGAGCAGTACTTC. Translation: CAWDPAEEQAWTSGSGQYEQYF.

The J gene is TRBJ1-6, the V gene TRBV5-6, with TRBD1 as a possible D gene (6 bases). The CDR3 length is 14 residues. From germline, CDR1 is SGHDT and CDR2 YYEEEE. V was trimmed by 3 bases and J by 10 bases, leaving 14 bases between them. The CDR3 bases are TGTGCCAGCAGCTGGGGGCCGGGGTGGTCACCCCTCCACTTT. This encodes CASSWGPGWSPLHF.

This clonotype is a singleton in its sample. Being one base from a much bigger clone, this may be a read error. The CDR3 nucleotides are TGTACCAGCAGTTTAGCGGGACACGAGCAGTACTTC. It translates to CTSSLAGHEQYF. This chain connects TRBV12-3 or TRBV12-4 to TRBJ2-7; the match to TRBD2 covers 8 bases. The CDR3 spans 12 residues.

This clonotype occurred a few times. The chain combines TRBV11-3 with TRBJ2-5, with D unresolved. V shed 3 bases and J shed 3 bases, with 8 bases lying between them. Germline CDR1 is SGHNT and CDR2 is YENEEA. The CDR3 covers 13 residues. CDR3 in DNA: TGTGCCAGCAGCTTCGGCAGAAAAGAGACCCAGTACTTC. This translates into CASSFGRKETQYF.

The chain has TRBV6-2 or TRBV6-3 and TRBJ2-3, with D perhaps being TRBD1 or TRBD2 (5 bases each). Trimming cost V 2 bases and J 2 bases, with 8 bases left between them. CDR1 MNHEY and CDR2 SVGEGT come from the germline V gene. CDR3 length equals 14 residues. CDR3 nucleotides: TGTGCCAGCAGTTACGGGGGAATCACAGATACGCAGTATTTT. Protein: CASSYGGITDTQYF.

This clonotype was recorded at least ten times. CDR3 amino acids: CASSLGGLAGQETQYF. The CDR3 coding sequence is TGCGCCAGCAGCTTGGGGGGACTAGCGGGTCAAGAGACCCAGTACTTC. The V gene is TRBV5-1, the J gene TRBJ2-5; 12 bases align to TRBD2. V trimming: 0 bases; J trimming: 2 bases; junction bases outside the gene matches: 2. The CDR3 loop spans 16 amino acids. The germline CDR1 and CDR2 sequences are SGHRS and YFSETQ. Supplemented by reference TRBV5-1 and TRBJ2-5, the full variable domain reads KAGVTQTPRYLIKTRGQQVTLSCSPISGHRSVSWYQQTPGQGLQFLFEYFSETQRNKGNFPGRFSGRQFSNSRSEMNVSTLELGDSALYLCASSLGGLAGQETQYFGPGTRLLVL.